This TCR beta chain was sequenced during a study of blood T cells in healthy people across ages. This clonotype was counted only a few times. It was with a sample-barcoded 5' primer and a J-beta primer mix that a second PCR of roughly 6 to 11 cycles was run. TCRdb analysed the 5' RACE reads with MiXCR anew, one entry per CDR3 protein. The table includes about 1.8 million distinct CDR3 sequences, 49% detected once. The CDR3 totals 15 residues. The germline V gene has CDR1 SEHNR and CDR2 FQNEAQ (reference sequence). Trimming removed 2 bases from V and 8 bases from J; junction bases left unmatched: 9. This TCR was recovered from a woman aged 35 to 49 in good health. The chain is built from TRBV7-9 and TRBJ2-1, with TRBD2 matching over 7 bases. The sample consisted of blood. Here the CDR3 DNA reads TGTGCCAGCAGCTTACTGCGCGGGGGAATCGATGAGCAGTTCTTC. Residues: CASSLLRGGIDEQFF.